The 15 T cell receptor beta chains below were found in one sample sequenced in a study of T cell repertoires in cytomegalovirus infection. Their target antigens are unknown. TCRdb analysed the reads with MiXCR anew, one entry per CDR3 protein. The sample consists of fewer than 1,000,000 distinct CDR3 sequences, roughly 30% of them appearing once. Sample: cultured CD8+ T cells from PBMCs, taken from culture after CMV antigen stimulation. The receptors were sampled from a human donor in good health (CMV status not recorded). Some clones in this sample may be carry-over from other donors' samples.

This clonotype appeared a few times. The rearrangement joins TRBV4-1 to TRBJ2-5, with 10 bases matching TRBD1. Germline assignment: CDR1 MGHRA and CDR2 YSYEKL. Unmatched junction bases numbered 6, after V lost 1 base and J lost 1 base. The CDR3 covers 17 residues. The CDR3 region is CASSQGTGTGVQETQYF. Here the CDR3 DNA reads TGCGCCAGCAGCCAAGGGACCGGGACAGGGGTCCAAGAGACCCAGTACTTC.

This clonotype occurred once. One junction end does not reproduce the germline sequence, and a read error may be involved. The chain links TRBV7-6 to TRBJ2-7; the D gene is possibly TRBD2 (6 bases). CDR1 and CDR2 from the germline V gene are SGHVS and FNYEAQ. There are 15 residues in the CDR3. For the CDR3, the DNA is TGTGCTAGCAGCTTATACCCGGGGGTATCCTGCGAGCAGTACTTC. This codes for CASSLYPGVSCEQYF.

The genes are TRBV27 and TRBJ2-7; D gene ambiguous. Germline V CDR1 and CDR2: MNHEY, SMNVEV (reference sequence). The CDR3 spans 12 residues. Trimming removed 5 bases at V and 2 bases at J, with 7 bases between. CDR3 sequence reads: CASSRRPYEQYF. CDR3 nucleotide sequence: TGTGCCAGCAGTAGGCGCCCCTACGAGCAGTACTTC.

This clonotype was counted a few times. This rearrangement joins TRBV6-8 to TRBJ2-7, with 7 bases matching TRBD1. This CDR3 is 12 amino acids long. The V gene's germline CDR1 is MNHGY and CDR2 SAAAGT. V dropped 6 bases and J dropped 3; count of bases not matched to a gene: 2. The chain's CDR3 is CASRGQSYEQYV. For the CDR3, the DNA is TGTGCCAGCAGGGGACAGAGCTACGAGCAGTACGTC.

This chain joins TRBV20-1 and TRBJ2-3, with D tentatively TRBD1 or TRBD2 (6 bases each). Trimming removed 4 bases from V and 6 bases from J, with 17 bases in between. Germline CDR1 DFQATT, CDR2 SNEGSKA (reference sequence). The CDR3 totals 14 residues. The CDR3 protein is CSATPGAIGDTQYF. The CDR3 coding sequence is TGCAGTGCTACCCCGGGGGCGATTGGGGATACGCAGTATTTT.

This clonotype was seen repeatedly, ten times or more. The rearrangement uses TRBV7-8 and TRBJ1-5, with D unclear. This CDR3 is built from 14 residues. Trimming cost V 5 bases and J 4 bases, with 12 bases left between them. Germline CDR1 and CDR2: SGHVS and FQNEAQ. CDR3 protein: CASSPRALNQPQHF. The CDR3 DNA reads TGTGCCAGCAGCCCCCGGGCTCTAAATCAGCCCCAGCATTTT.

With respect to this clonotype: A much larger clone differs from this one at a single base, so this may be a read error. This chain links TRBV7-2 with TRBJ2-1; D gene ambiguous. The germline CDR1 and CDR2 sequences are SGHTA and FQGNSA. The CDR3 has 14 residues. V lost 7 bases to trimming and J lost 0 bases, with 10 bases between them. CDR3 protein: CASTNHSSYNEQFF. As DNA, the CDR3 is TGTGCCAGCACCAACCATAGCTCCTACAATGAGCAGTTCTTC.

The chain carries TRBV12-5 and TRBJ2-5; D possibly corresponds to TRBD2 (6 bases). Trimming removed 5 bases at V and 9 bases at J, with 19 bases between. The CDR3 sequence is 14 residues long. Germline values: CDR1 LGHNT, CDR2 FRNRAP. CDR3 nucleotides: TGTGCTAGTGGTACGCCGTCGGAGGGTCAGCCCCAGTACTTC. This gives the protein CASGTPSEGQPQYF. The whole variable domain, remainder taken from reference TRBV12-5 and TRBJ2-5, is DARVTQTPRHKVTEMGQEVTMRCQPILGHNTVFWYRQTMMQGLELLAYFRNRAPLDDSGMPKDRFSAEMPDATLATLKIQPSEPRDSAVYFCASGTPSEGQPQYFGPGTRLLVL.

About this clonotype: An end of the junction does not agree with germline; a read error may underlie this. DNA for the CDR3: TGTGCCAACAGCTTCAAAAGGGACAGGGAGGAGAATATGAACACTGAAGCTTTCTTT. Protein: CANSFKRDREENMNTEAFF. The V and J genes are TRBV7-8 and TRBJ1-1; 9 nucleotides agree with TRBD1. Germline V CDR1 and CDR2: SGHVS, FQNEAQ. The CDR3 has 19 residues.

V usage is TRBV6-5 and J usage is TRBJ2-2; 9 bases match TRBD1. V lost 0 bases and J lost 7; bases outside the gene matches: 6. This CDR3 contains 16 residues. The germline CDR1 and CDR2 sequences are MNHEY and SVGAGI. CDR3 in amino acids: CASSYSKTGGIGELFF. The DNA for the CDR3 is TGTGCCAGCAGTTACTCGAAAACAGGGGGCATCGGGGAGCTGTTTTTT.

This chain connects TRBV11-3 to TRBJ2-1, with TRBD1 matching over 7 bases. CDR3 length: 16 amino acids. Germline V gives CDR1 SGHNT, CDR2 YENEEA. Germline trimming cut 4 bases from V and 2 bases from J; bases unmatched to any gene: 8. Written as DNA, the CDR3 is TGTGCCAGCAGCTCAGGGGGAAGCGTGACCTACAATGAGCAGTTCTTC. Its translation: CASSSGGSVTYNEQFF.

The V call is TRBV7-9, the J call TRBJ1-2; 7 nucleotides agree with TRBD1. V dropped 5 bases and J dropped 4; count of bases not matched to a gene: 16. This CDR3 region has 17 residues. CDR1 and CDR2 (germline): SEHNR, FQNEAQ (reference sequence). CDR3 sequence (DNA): TGTGCCAGCAGCACCACCGTCAGGGGGGCGCAGGTCTATGGCTACACCTTC. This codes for CASSTTVRGAQVYGYTF.

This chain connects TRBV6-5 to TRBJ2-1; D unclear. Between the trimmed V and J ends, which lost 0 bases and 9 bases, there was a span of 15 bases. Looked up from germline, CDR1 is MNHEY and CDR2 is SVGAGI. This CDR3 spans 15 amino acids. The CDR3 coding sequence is TGTGCCAGCAGTTACTCGACCCCTCCGCATGGTGAGCAGTTCTTC. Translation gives CASSYSTPPHGEQFF.

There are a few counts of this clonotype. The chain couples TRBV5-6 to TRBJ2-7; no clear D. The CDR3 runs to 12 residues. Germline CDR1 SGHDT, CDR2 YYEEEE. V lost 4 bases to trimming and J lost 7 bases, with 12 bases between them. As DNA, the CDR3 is TGTGCCAGCAGCCTGATCGGGTCGGAGCAGTACTTC. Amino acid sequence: CASSLIGSEQYF.

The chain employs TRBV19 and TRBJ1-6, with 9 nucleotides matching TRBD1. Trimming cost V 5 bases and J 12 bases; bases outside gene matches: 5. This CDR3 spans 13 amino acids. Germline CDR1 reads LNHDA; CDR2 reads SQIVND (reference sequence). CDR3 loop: CASSPDRGLPLHF. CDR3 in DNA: TGTGCCAGTAGTCCGGACAGGGGCTTACCCCTCCACTTT.